The 13 T cell receptor beta chains in this list originate from one sample, sequenced in a study of blood T cell repertoires in COVID-19. The assay was immunoSEQ multiplex PCR, and TCRdb's table has in-frame clones only and misses some. The top ten clones hold 3% to 4% of a sample with approximately 240,000 clones, 79% of them seen once. Sequenced material: peripheral blood. The receptor set was obtained from a woman in her thirties or forties with active or convalescent COVID-19.

The genes are TRBV5-1 and TRBJ1-2, with TRBD1 as a possible D gene (6 bases). The germline CDR1 and CDR2 sequences are SGHRS and YFSETQ. Deletions cut 3 bases from V and 2 bases from J, with 11 bases between. This CDR3 has 14 amino acids. The CDR3 sequence is CASSSAGANYGYTF. CDR3 bases: TGCGCCAGCAGCTCTGCGGGGGCGAACTATGGCTACACCTTC.

This clone appeared many times. This rearrangement joins TRBV10-1 to TRBJ2-7, with D possibly being TRBD2 (6 bases). CDR3 length: 16 residues. Between the trimmed V and J ends, which lost 4 bases and 0 bases, there was a span of 16 bases. Looked up from germline, CDR1 is WNHNN and CDR2 is SYGVQD (reference sequence). The CDR3 DNA follows: TGCGCCAGCAGTGCCGTGGCGGGGCCCTTCTCCTACGAGCAGTACTTC. This gives the protein CASSAVAGPFSYEQYF.

V usage is TRBV2 and J usage is TRBJ1-3, with D tentatively TRBD1 (5 bases). V was pared by 11 bases and J by 0 bases, with 14 bases between. This CDR3 spans 14 amino acids. CDR1 is SNHLY and CDR2 is FYNNEI in the germline V gene. The CDR3: CASGPGGSGNTIYF. CDR3 nucleotide sequence: TGTGCCTCAGGGCCGGGAGGCTCTGGAAACACCATATATTTT.

The chain carries TRBV5-4 and TRBJ1-2, with TRBD1 matching over 7 bases. Trimming removed 1 base from V and 4 bases from J; junction bases left unmatched: 13. CDR3 length: 17 amino acids. Germline CDR1 is SGHNT and CDR2 is YYREEE (reference sequence). For the CDR3, the DNA is TGTGCCAGCAGCTTGTTAGGGGGCGCGTTTGGGTTCTATGGCTACACCTTC. Its translation is CASSLLGGAFGFYGYTF.

The V call is TRBV4-1, the J call TRBJ2-1; 11 nucleotides match TRBD2. CDR3 length: 16 residues. The V gene's germline CDR1 is MGHRA and CDR2 YSYEKL. J gave up 6 bases and V 3 bases, and 7 bases lay outside the gene matches. The chain's CDR3 is CASSQAGLAGFNEQFF. DNA of the CDR3: TGCGCCAGCAGCCAGGCCGGACTAGCGGGTTTCAATGAGCAGTTCTTC.

The chain links TRBV18 to TRBJ1-5, with D unclear. Germline-derived CDR1 and CDR2 are KGHSH and LQKENI. The CDR3 sequence is 13 residues long. V lost 2 bases and J 7 bases, leaving 9 bases between the germline ends. CDR3 protein: CASSPTPRQPQHF. The CDR3 coding sequence is TGTGCCAGCTCACCAACTCCGCGACAGCCCCAGCATTTT.

Details on this clone: Other nucleotide sequences in the sample specify the same CDR3. The J gene is TRBJ1-2, the V gene TRBV27, with D possibly being TRBD1 (5 bases). Germline assignment: CDR1 MNHEY and CDR2 SMNVEV (reference sequence). Trimming cost V 3 bases and J 2 bases, with 7 bases left between them. This CDR3 is built from 13 residues. CDR3 nucleotides: TGTGCCAGCAGTTTCGCAGGGAACTATGGCTACACCTTC. Amino acids: CASSFAGNYGYTF.

The chain links TRBV28 to TRBJ1-1; 8 bases fit TRBD1. The CDR3 totals 15 residues. V shed 5 bases, J shed 0 bases, and the junction held 5 bases outside the gene matches. CDR1 and CDR2 from the germline V gene are MDHEN and SYDVKM. This CDR3 reads CASSPGQVMNTEAFF. In DNA form, the CDR3 reads TGTGCCAGCAGTCCGGGACAGGTCATGAACACTGAAGCTTTCTTT.

This clone occurred once. The chain has TRBV9 and TRBJ2-2; D is perhaps TRBD2 (5 bases). Germline V CDR1 and CDR2: SGDLS, YYNGEE. The CDR3 consists of 13 residues. The V end was cut by 4 bases, the J end by 5 bases, with 9 bases between. The CDR3 bases are TGTGCCAGCAGCCCAACGGGAACCGGGGAGCTGTTTTTT. Encoded protein: CASSPTGTGELFF.

The chain links TRBV3-1 (or the pseudogene TRBV3-2) to TRBJ2-2; a possible D gene is TRBD1 (6 bases). V lost 4 bases, J lost 1 base, and 7 bases lay in between. Germline-derived CDR1 and CDR2 are LGHDT and YNNKEL (reference sequence). This CDR3 has 14 amino acids. CDR3 nucleotide sequence: TGTGCCAGCAGCCCGGGACAGAACACCGGGGAGCTGTTTTTT. Translating it yields CASSPGQNTGELFF.

The chain carries TRBV3-1 (or the pseudogene TRBV3-2) and TRBJ1-1, with no clear D. Trimming shortened V by 1 base and J by 6 bases, and 9 bases separated the two germline ends. This CDR3 region has 13 residues. Germline CDR1 is LGHDT and CDR2 is YNNKEL (reference sequence). The CDR3 protein is CASSQVAGSEAFF. CDR3 nucleotides: TGTGCCAGCAGCCAAGTGGCGGGATCTGAAGCTTTCTTT.

The chain employs TRBV5-1 and TRBJ2-1; 10 bases align to TRBD2. Germline V CDR1 and CDR2: SGHRS, YFSETQ. V lost 0 bases and J lost 7; bases outside the gene matches: 16. The CDR3 totals 19 residues. The CDR3 nucleotides read TGCGCCAGCAGCTTGGCCACTAGCGGGGAACTCCGCAGGTGGAATGAGCAGTTCTTC. This gives the protein CASSLATSGELRRWNEQFF.

This clone was picked up a small number of times. The chain recombines TRBV7-9 with TRBJ2-3; D perhaps matches TRBD2 (5 bases). Trimming left V 5 bases short and J 3 bases short, with 15 bases between. This CDR3 is 15 amino acids long. Germline lookup yields CDR1 SEHNR and CDR2 FQNEAQ (reference sequence). Here the CDR3 DNA reads TGTGCCAGCAGCCCTGAGGGCAGTACTACAGATACGCAGTATTTT. Its translation is CASSPEGSTTDTQYF.